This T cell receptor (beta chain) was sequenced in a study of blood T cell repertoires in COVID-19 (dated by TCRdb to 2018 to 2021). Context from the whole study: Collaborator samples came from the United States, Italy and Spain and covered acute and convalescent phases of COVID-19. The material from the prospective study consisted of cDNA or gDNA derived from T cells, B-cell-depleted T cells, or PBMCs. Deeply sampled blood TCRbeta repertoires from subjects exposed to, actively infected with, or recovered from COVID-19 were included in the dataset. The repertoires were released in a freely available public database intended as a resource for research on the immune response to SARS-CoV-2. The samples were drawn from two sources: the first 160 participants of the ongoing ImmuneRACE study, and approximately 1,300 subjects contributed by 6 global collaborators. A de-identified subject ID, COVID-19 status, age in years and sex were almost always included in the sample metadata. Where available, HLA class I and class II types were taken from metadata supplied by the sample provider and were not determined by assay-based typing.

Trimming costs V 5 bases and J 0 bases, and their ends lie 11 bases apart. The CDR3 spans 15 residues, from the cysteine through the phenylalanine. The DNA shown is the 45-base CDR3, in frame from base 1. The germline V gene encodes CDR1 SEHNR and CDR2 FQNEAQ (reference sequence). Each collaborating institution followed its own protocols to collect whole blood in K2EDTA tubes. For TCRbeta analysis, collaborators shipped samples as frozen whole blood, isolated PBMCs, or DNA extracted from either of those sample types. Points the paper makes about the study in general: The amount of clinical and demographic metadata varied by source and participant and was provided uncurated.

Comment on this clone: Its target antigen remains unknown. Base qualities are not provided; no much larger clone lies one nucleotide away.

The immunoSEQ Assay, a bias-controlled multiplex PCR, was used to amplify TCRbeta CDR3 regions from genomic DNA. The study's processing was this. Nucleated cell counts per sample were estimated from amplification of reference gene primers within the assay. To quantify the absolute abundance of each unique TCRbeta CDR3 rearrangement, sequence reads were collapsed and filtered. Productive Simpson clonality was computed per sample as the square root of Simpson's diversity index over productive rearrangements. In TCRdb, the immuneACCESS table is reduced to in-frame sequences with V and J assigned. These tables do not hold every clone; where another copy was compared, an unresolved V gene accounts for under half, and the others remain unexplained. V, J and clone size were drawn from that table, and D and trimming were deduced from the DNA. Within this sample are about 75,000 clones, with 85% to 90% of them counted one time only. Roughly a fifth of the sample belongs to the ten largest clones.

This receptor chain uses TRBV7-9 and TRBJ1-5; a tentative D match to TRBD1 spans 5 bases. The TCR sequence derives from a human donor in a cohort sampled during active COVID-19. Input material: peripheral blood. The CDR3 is CASSDDRYSNQPQHF. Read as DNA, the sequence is TGTGCCAGCAGCGATGACAGATATAGCAATCAGCCCCAGCATTTT.